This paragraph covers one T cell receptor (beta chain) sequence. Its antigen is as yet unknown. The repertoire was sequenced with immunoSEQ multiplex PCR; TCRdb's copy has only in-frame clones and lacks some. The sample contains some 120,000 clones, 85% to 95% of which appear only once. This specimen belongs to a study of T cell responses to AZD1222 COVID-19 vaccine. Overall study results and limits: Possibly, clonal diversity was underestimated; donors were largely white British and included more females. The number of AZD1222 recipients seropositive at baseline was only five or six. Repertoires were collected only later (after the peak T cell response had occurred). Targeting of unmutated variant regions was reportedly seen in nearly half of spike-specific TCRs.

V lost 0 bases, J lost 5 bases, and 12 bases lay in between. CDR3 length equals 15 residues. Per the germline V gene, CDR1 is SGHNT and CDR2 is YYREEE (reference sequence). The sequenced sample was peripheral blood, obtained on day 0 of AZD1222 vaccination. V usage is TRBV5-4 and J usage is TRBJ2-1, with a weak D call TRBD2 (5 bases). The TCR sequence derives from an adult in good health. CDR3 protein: CASSLEPGINNEQFF. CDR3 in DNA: TGTGCCAGCAGCTTGGAGCCGGGGATTAACAATGAGCAGTTCTTC.